This TCR beta chain was sequenced during a study of regulatory and conventional T cells in RAG deficiency. Blood CD4+ CD25-high CD127-low regulatory T cells supplied the genomic DNA template. The data were produced by immunoSEQ multiplex PCR, yet TCRdb's version contains in-frame clones alone and is incomplete. The sample contains roughly 19,000 clones, 80% to 90% of which appear only once. With 4 bases removed from V and 0 bases from J, the gap between germline ends came to 11 bases. In germline, CDR1 is SGHRS, CDR2 YFSETQ. CDR3 length: 15 amino acids. These same records also appear under a second study, on regulatory T cells. This second report adds: The primer mix had 52 TRBV and 13 TRBJ primers. Regulatory T cells showed the strongest V-J pair restriction and V/J gene skewing among patient repertoires.

The sequence derives from a human donor in good health. The sample taken for sequencing was Tregs sorted from blood. This chain connects TRBV5-1 to TRBJ2-1, with D perhaps TRBD2 (5 bases). This CDR3 reads CASSTGTSSYNEQFF. CDR3 DNA: TGCGCCAGCAGCACCGGAACTAGCTCCTACAATGAGCAGTTCTTC.